The sequence of this TCR beta chain was determined in a study of tumor-infiltrating lymphocytes in primary liver carcinoma. Whole-study results and caveats: The difference in top-250-clone fraction between tumors and blood was significant, favoring tumors (p = 0.039).

J lost 9 bases, V lost 1 base, and 9 bases had no gene match. Germline V gene sequence: CDR1 SGHRS, CDR2 YFSETQ. This CDR3 comprises 16 residues. This clonotype showed up many times. Its cognate antigen is unknown. Total RNA and DNA came together from approximately 20-30 mg of bulk tissue without cell sorting. Samples were taken from five separate regions of every tumor. Priming with a constant-region primer yielded TCR beta cDNA from approximately 500 ng total RNA. It was through three nested multiplex PCR rounds of slightly modified ARM-PCR that TCR beta libraries arose. The first two PCR rounds used TRBV1-TRBV30 forward primers with a C-beta reverse primer, roughly 10 cycles each. TCRdb re-analysed the multiplex PCR reads in MiXCR, keeping a single row per CDR3 protein. The table includes about 64,000 distinct CDR3 sequences, roughly 70% detected once.

The sample comprised liver tumor tissue from sampling region 4. Subset given: tumor region T4, right-lateral pole. The chain carries TRBV5-1 and TRBJ2-1, with 11 bases lining up with TRBD2. The TCR sequence derives from a man in his forties with primary liver carcinoma and hepatitis B virus infection. DNA for the CDR3: TGCGCCAGCAGCTTGTATATAGCGGGAGGGTCCGGTGAGCAGTTCTTC. It specifies CASSLYIAGGSGEQFF.